The 14 T cell receptor beta chains listed next were all sequenced from one sample in a study of blood T cell repertoires in COVID-19. Sequenced by immunoSEQ multiplex PCR; TCRdb stores in-frame clones only, minus some. The sample shows 300,000 to 350,000 clones, 88% of them seen only once. Sequencing used PBMCs or T cells enriched from blood (not recorded which). The origin of the receptors is a man younger than 45 who had recovered from COVID-19.

The chain carries TRBV11-2 and TRBJ1-3, with 7 bases identical to TRBD1. This CDR3 is built from 17 residues. Germline loops: CDR1 SGHAT, CDR2 FQNNGV. The J segment lost 0 bases and the V segment lost 0 bases, leaving 5 bases of the junction unmatched. The CDR3: CASSLEGGGYSGNTIYF. CDR3 DNA: TGTGCCAGCAGCTTAGAAGGAGGGGGCTACTCTGGAAACACCATATATTTT.

The chain uses TRBV9 and TRBJ2-5; 12 bases map to TRBD2. From germline, CDR1 is SGDLS and CDR2 YYNGEE. This CDR3 region has 14 residues. V was pared by 3 bases and J by 6 bases, with 3 bases of the junction left unmatched. The CDR3 sequence: CASSEGTSGQTQYF. Here the CDR3 DNA reads TGTGCCAGCAGCGAGGGGACTAGCGGGCAGACCCAGTACTTC.

This chain joins TRBV2 and TRBJ2-4, with a weak D call TRBD2 (6 bases). This CDR3 has 15 residues. Germline V gene data show CDR1 as SNHLY and CDR2 as FYNNEI. V lost 1 base, J lost 12 bases, and 19 bases lay in between. CDR3: CASSEEEEGRVTQYF. As DNA, the CDR3 is TGTGCCAGCAGTGAAGAAGAGGAGGGGCGGGTAACTCAGTACTTC.

This clone has a handful of counts. The rearrangement uses TRBV5-1 and TRBJ1-2, with 7 bases identical to TRBD1. CDR1 and CDR2 (germline): SGHRS, YFSETQ. The CDR3 consists of 19 residues. J gave up 7 bases and V 1 base, and 22 bases lay outside the gene matches. The CDR3 bases are TGCGCCAGCAGCTTGAATAATCGGGTCCTTATCAGGGGGAAAGGTGGCTACACCTTC. It encodes CASSLNNRVLIRGKGGYTF.

The CDR3 DNA reads TGTGCCAGCAGCGATCCGGTGTCGACACACACAGGGGGGACCCAGTACTTC. Amino acids: CASSDPVSTHTGGTQYF. V is TRBV9 and J is TRBJ2-5; 8 nucleotides agree with TRBD1. Germline values: CDR1 SGDLS, CDR2 YYNGEE. Losses at the gene ends were 3 bases for V and 7 bases for J; bases not matched to a gene: 17. This CDR3 has 17 residues.

This clone was seen only once. The chain couples TRBV28 to TRBJ2-1; weak D call: TRBD2 (5 bases). The CDR3 has 15 amino acids. Deletions cut 2 bases from V and 6 bases from J, with 14 bases between. Germline V lookup: CDR1 MDHEN, CDR2 SYDVKM. This chain's CDR3 is CASSLDPSSSNEQFF. The CDR3 bases are TGTGCCAGCAGTTTAGACCCCTCTAGCAGCAATGAGCAGTTCTTC.

In this sample, this clone turned up once. This sequence joins TRBV12-3 or TRBV12-4 and TRBJ2-7; 7 bases map to TRBD1. CDR3 length: 13 amino acids. With 1 base clipped from V and 8 bases from J, the junction kept 5 bases outside the gene matches. The chain's CDR3 is CASSLGDSTKQYF. The CDR3, as DNA: TGTGCCAGCAGTTTAGGGGACAGTACGAAGCAGTACTTC.

The chain uses TRBV10-2 and TRBJ2-3; possibly TRBD1 for D (6 bases). V was shortened by 7 bases and J by 2 bases, with 13 bases between the two germline ends. CDR1 and CDR2 from the germline V gene are WSHSY and SAAADI. CDR3 length: 14 residues. The CDR3 sequence: CASKGDQPTDTQYF. DNA for the CDR3: TGCGCCAGCAAGGGGGACCAGCCCACAGATACGCAGTATTTT.

The count of this clone is one. V gene TRBV19 combines with J gene TRBJ1-5, with D possibly matching TRBD1 (5 bases). CDR1 and CDR2 from the germline V gene are LNHDA and SQIVND (reference sequence). V lost 4 bases and J 1 base, leaving 11 bases between the germline ends. This CDR3 region has 15 residues. The CDR3 sequence is CASSKGQVSNQPQHF. The CDR3 DNA sequence: TGTGCCAGTAGTAAGGGGCAGGTAAGCAATCAGCCCCAGCATTTT.

This chain connects TRBV7-9 to TRBJ2-1; 7 bases fit TRBD2. The CDR3 runs to 17 residues. V shed 4 bases and J 4 bases; nucleotides not matched to a gene: 13. The germline V gene encodes CDR1 SEHNR and CDR2 FQNEAQ (reference sequence). CDR3 amino acids: CASSSGGGTYLYNEQFF. In nucleotides, the CDR3 is TGTGCCAGCAGCTCGGGGGGTGGGACTTACCTTTACAATGAGCAGTTCTTC. Full variable domain (rest looked up from reference TRBV7-9 and TRBJ2-1): DTGVSQNPRHKITKRGQNVTFRCDPISEHNRLYWYRQTLGQGPEFLTYFQNEAQLEKSRLLSDRFSAERPKGSFSTLEIQRTEQGDSAMYLCASSSGGGTYLYNEQFFGPGTRLTVL.

The genes are TRBV11-2 and TRBJ1-1; 9 bases are shared with TRBD1. Germline CDR1 reads SGHAT; CDR2 reads FQNNGV. This CDR3 is 13 amino acids long. The ends lost 5 bases at V and 8 bases at J; junction bases unmatched: 6. CDR3 nucleotide sequence: TGTGCCAGCAGCCGGACAGGGGTGGGAGAAGCTTTCTTT. This encodes CASSRTGVGEAFF.

The genes are TRBV19 and TRBJ1-2; 7 nucleotides agree with TRBD1. The germline V gene has CDR1 LNHDA and CDR2 SQIVND (reference sequence). V lost 0 bases, J lost 4 bases, and 5 bases stayed unmatched. The CDR3 has 15 residues. The DNA for the CDR3 is TGTGCCAGTAGTATAGATCTTCGGGACAGCTATGGCTACACCTTC. Amino acid sequence: CASSIDLRDSYGYTF.

This chain joins TRBV4-2 and TRBJ1-4; possibly TRBD1 for D (6 bases). Germline V CDR1 and CDR2: LGHNA, YNFKEQ. V was cut by 1 base and J by 2 bases, with 17 bases left in between. CDR3 length: 18 amino acids. The CDR3 DNA is TGTGCCAGCAGCCAAGGCAGGGGAGATTCACCGACTAATGAAAAACTGTTTTTT. This sequence encodes CASSQGRGDSPTNEKLFF.

This clone came up once. The V call is TRBV7-8, the J call TRBJ2-2; D unclear. CDR1 and CDR2 (germline): SGHVS, FQNEAQ. V was shortened by 2 bases and J by 3 bases, with 4 bases between the two germline ends. There are 13 residues in the CDR3. CDR3 bases: TGTGCCAGCAGCTTACGGGACACCGGGGAGCTGTTTTTT. This sequence encodes CASSLRDTGELFF. The variable domain in full, completed from reference TRBV7-8 and TRBJ2-2, reads GAGVSQSPRYKVAKRGQDVALRCDPISGHVSLFWYQQALGQGPEFLTYFQNEAQLDKSGLPSDRFFAERPEGSVSTLKIQRTQQEDSAVYLCASSLRDTGELFFGEGSRLTVL.